Listed here are 5 T cell receptor beta chains from one sample, sequenced in a study of blood T cell repertoires in COVID-19. Some clones are missing from TCRdb's copy, which holds only in-frame ones; the method was immunoSEQ multiplex PCR. The sample carries under 250,000 clones, approximately 89% recorded once. The specimen sequenced was peripheral blood. The receptors here all came from a woman between 40 and 55 years old with acute or convalescent COVID-19.

The J gene is TRBJ2-7, the V gene TRBV13; the match to TRBD1 covers 8 bases. There are 14 residues in the CDR3. The V gene's germline CDR1 is PRHDT and CDR2 FYEKMQ (reference sequence). With V trimmed by 5 bases and J by 0 bases, 3 bases remained unmatched. The CDR3: CASSAGQGSYEQYV. The CDR3 DNA reads as TGTGCCAGCAGCGCAGGACAGGGCTCCTACGAGCAGTACGTC.

The chain couples TRBV3-1 (or the pseudogene TRBV3-2) to TRBJ1-1; 8 bases align to TRBD1. The CDR3 spans 15 residues. The V segment lost 8 bases and the J segment 2 bases; nucleotides outside the gene matches: 10. The germline CDR1 and CDR2 sequences are LGHDT and YNNKEL (reference sequence). The CDR3 nucleotides read TGTGCCAGCCAAGTAGCAGGGGGCGTAAACACTGAAGCTTTCTTT. This gives the protein CASQVAGGVNTEAFF.

The chain links TRBV7-2 to TRBJ1-2; maybe TRBD1 (5 bases). The CDR3 has 15 amino acids. Germline V gene sequence: CDR1 SGHTA, CDR2 FQGNSA. V was cut by 5 bases and J by 8 bases, with 21 bases left in between. CDR3 bases: TGTGCCAGCAGCCCCATCCAGGGTCTTATGATCGGCTACACCTTC. It is translated as CASSPIQGLMIGYTF.

The rearrangement links TRBV9 to TRBJ1-1; the match to TRBD1 covers 10 bases. From germline, CDR1 is SGDLS and CDR2 YYNGEE. The CDR3 length is 15 residues. The ends lost 3 bases at V and 3 bases at J; junction bases unmatched: 5. CDR3 sequence reads: CASSGTGGGHTEAFF. Written as DNA, the CDR3 is TGTGCCAGCAGCGGGACAGGGGGTGGCCACACTGAAGCTTTCTTT.

This chain connects TRBV19 to TRBJ1-1; TRBD1 is a possible D gene (6 bases). Trimming left V 5 bases short and J 2 bases short, with 15 bases between. The CDR3 sequence is 15 residues long. CDR1 is LNHDA, CDR2 SQIVND, per germline (reference sequence). The CDR3 DNA sequence: TGTGCCAGTAGTCCCGGCTGGACAGCTAACACTGAAGCTTTCTTT. Its protein product is CASSPGWTANTEAFF. Combining the CDR3 with reference TRBV19 and TRBJ1-1 gives the whole variable domain DGGITQSPKYLFRKEGQNVTLSCEQNLNHDAMYWYRQDPGQGLRLIYYSQIVNDFQKGDIAEGYSVSREKKESFPLTVTSAQKNPTAFYLCASSPGWTANTEAFFGQGTRLTVV.